Below, 21 T cell receptor beta chains from the same sample are listed, as sequenced in a study of Graves' ophthalmopathy and Graves' hyperthyroidism (dated by TCRdb to the late 2010s). Data came from an Illumina HiSeq 2000. For repertoire sequencing, the TCR beta CDR3 regions were amplified from RNA transcripts. HTBI primers and the Qiagen OneStep RT-PCR kit were used in a first-round RT-PCR, which was followed by a second-round multiplex PCR, size selection and purification. TCRdb applied fastp at Q25 and MiXCR to the public reads, then kept only in-frame beta chains. Each entry is one CDR3 protein sequence, shown with its most common DNA and genes. Across this sample there are 500,000 to 700,000 distinct CDR3 sequences, with under 45% seen only once. The leading ten clones occupy 4% to 5% of the sample. The sample comprised peripheral blood or thyroid tissue (not recorded which). These receptors were obtained from an adult man with Graves' hyperthyroidism.

The rearrangement uses TRBV7-9 and TRBJ1-5, with D perhaps TRBD1 (6 bases). Trimming stripped 8 bases from V and 0 bases from J, with 17 bases between. The germline CDR1 and CDR2 sequences are SEHNR and FQNEAQ (reference sequence). This CDR3 region has 16 residues. The CDR3 loop reads CASSPVGGGSNQPQHF. The CDR3 DNA reads TGTGCCAGCTCACCAGTGGGAGGGGGTAGCAATCAGCCCCAGCATTTT.

As concerns this clonotype: Being one base from a much bigger clone, this may be a read error. Here the CDR3 omits its conserved ending phenylalanine or tryptophan, so a read error is the likely source. This sequence joins TRBV19 and TRBJ1-4; D is unclear. Per germline, CDR1 LNHDA and CDR2 SQIVND (reference sequence). V lost 3 bases and J lost 8, with 7 bases in between. This CDR3 comprises 12 residues. The CDR3, as DNA: TGTGCCAGTAGTATGCTCGGGGAAAAACTGTTTCTT. This translates into CASSMLGEKLFL.

Many counts were recorded for this clonotype. The rearrangement links TRBV7-3 to TRBJ1-1, with TRBD1 identical over 9 bases. The V gene end was trimmed by 1 base and the J gene end by 7 bases; junction bases not matched to a gene: 1. The length of the CDR3 is 13 residues. From germline, CDR1 is SGHTA and CDR2 FQGTGA. The CDR3 sequence is CASSLMTGGEAFF. CDR3 nucleotides: TGTGCCAGCAGCTTAATGACAGGGGGTGAAGCTTTCTTT.

This clonotype was seen many times. The J gene is TRBJ1-4, the V gene TRBV15, with a weak D call TRBD1 (6 bases). Trimming shortened V by 4 bases and J by 4 bases, and 10 bases separated the two germline ends. This CDR3 has 14 residues. Germline lookup yields CDR1 LNHNV and CDR2 YYDKDF (reference sequence). In nucleotides, the CDR3 is TGTGCCACCAGCATCGGGGGCAGTAATGAAAAACTGTTTTTT. Translated: CATSIGGSNEKLFF.

Worth noting for this clonotype: Given a much more abundant clone one base away, this may be a read error. V and J are TRBV7-8 and TRBJ1-3; a weak D match, TRBD1 (6 bases). CDR3 size: 13 residues. Germline V gene data show CDR1 as SGHVS and CDR2 as FQNEAQ. The CDR3 spells CASSQTRGNSIYF. CDR3 bases: TGCGCCAGCAGCCAAACCAGGGGAAACTCCATATATTTT.

This clonotype was seen at least ten times. The chain is built from TRBV12-3 or TRBV12-4 and TRBJ1-6; a weak D match, TRBD1 (5 bases). The CDR3 contains 15 residues. V was trimmed by 3 bases and J by 4 bases, leaving 10 bases between them. Here the CDR3 reads CASSFGTVYNSPLHF. CDR3 sequence (DNA): TGTGCCAGCAGTTTTGGGACGGTTTATAATTCACCCCTCCACTTT.

The CDR3 spells CAWRGFYEQYF. The DNA for the CDR3 is TGTGCCTGGAGGGGTTTTTACGAGCAGTACTTC. The chain is built from TRBV30 and TRBJ2-7; D remains ambiguous. V shed 3 bases and J shed 4 bases, with 7 bases lying between them. CDR3 length: 11 residues. CDR1 and CDR2 from the germline V gene are GTSNPN and SVGIG (reference sequence).

V is TRBV6-6 and J is TRBJ1-6; maybe TRBD1 (6 bases). Germline CDR1 and CDR2: MNHNY and SVGAGI (reference sequence). The CDR3 is made up of 14 amino acids. Between the trimmed V and J ends, which lost 10 bases and 5 bases, there was a span of 15 bases. CDR3 sequence: CATLSQGNNSPLHF. The CDR3 coding sequence is TGTGCCACCCTCTCTCAGGGGAATAATTCACCCCTCCACTTT.

At least ten counts were recorded for this clonotype. This chain links TRBV7-2 with TRBJ1-2; tentatively, D is TRBD1 (6 bases). The V and J ends lost 1 base and 4 bases respectively, with 10 bases between them. This CDR3 is built from 14 residues. Germline CDR1 is SGHTA and CDR2 is FQGNSA. Here the CDR3 DNA reads TGTGCCAGCAGCTTAGGTTCGGGGGCCTATGGCTACACCTTC. Translating gives CASSLGSGAYGYTF.

This clonotype appeared many times. This chain joins TRBV20-1 and TRBJ2-5; a weak D match, TRBD1 (6 bases). The CDR3 runs to 12 residues. Trimming took 5 bases from V and 4 from J, leaving 11 bases between them. CDR1 and CDR2 (germline): DFQATT, SNEGSKA (reference sequence). The chain's CDR3 is CSAFRQAETQYF. The DNA of the CDR3 is TGCAGTGCTTTCCGACAGGCAGAGACCCAGTACTTC.

This clonotype occurred a few times. The chain recombines TRBV12-3 or TRBV12-4 with TRBJ2-7; D is perhaps TRBD1 or TRBD2 (7 bases each). The CDR3 has 15 amino acids. The V and J ends lost 7 bases and 1 base respectively, with 17 bases between them. CDR3 in DNA: TGTGCCAGCAATAAGAACAGGGGAGGGTCCTACGAGCAGTACTTC. Translated, it gives CASNKNRGGSYEQYF.

A remark on this clonotype: One end of the junction varies from germline; a read error may be responsible. The V gene is TRBV14, the J gene TRBJ1-1, with 7 bases fitting TRBD1. CDR1 and CDR2 (germline): SGHDN, FVKESK. This CDR3 has 13 residues. The CDR3: CAGSAAGGTEAFF. CDR3 nucleotides: TGTGCCGGCAGTGCTGCAGGGGGCACTGAAGCTTTCTTT.

To note about this clonotype: The conserved closing phenylalanine or tryptophan is absent in this CDR3, likely reflecting a read error. The CDR3 sequence: CSVESASSYKQYY. The DNA for the CDR3 is TGCAGCGTTGAATCGGCCAGCTCCTACAAGCAGTACTAC. The chain uses TRBV29-1 and TRBJ2-7; no reliable D call. The CDR3 has 13 residues. Germline V gives CDR1 SQVTM, CDR2 ANQGSEA.

The chain has TRBV20-1 and TRBJ1-5, with 8 bases fitting TRBD1. Germline trimming cut 6 bases from V and 1 base from J; bases unmatched to any gene: 11. CDR1 DFQATT and CDR2 SNEGSKA come from the germline V gene (reference sequence). The CDR3 contains 16 residues. CDR3 in amino acids: CSARTGGRASNQPQHF. CDR3 nucleotides: TGCAGTGCGCGTACAGGGGGACGGGCAAGCAATCAGCCCCAGCATTTT.

The chain joins TRBV19 to TRBJ2-2; the D is unclear. The CDR3 is 14 amino acids. Trimming took off 6 bases at V and 0 bases at J, with 8 bases between the two ends. In germline, CDR1 is LNHDA, CDR2 SQIVND (reference sequence). The CDR3 region is CASRPSANTGELFF. For the CDR3, the DNA is TGTGCCAGTAGACCATCCGCGAACACCGGGGAGCTGTTTTTT.

The rearrangement uses TRBV27 and TRBJ1-1; the D gene is possibly TRBD1 (5 bases). Germline CDR1 and CDR2: MNHEY and SMNVEV (reference sequence). The V end lost 5 bases, the J end lost 4 bases, and 23 bases lay between the germline ends. The CDR3 totals 17 residues. The CDR3 loop is CASSPSPGLGALTEAFF. CDR3 DNA: TGTGCCAGCAGTCCCTCCCCGGGTCTAGGGGCACTCACTGAAGCTTTCTTT.

On this clonotype: A much bigger clone sits one base away, suggesting this may be a read error. This sequence joins TRBV5-4 and TRBJ2-7; the D gene could be TRBD1 or TRBD2 (6 bases each). Per the germline V gene, CDR1 is SGHNT and CDR2 is YYREEE (reference sequence). The CDR3 totals 12 residues. DNA of the CDR3: TGTACCAGCAGCTTCGGGGGCAACGAGCAGTACTTC. Translating gives CTSSFGGNEQYF. Full variable domain (missing parts from reference TRBV5-4 and TRBJ2-7): ETGVTQSPTHLIKTRGQQVTLRCSSQSGHNTVSWYQQALGQGPQFIFQYYREEENGRGNFPPRFSGLQFPNYSSELNVNALELDDSALYLCTSSFGGNEQYFGPGTRLTVT.

This rearrangement joins TRBV28 to TRBJ1-2; TRBD1 matches 7 bases. V lost 4 bases and J lost 7; bases outside the gene matches: 6. This CDR3 has 13 amino acids. CDR1 is MDHEN and CDR2 is SYDVKM in the germline V gene. The CDR3 DNA is TGTGCCAGCAGTTCCGGGACAGTGGTTGGCTACACCTTC. Encoded protein: CASSSGTVVGYTF.

In its sample, this clonotype was seen many times. The chain uses TRBV19 and TRBJ1-1; TRBD1 matches 8 bases. Trimming took 5 bases from V and 1 from J; bases not matched to a gene: 3. The CDR3 runs 14 residues. Germline CDR1 and CDR2: LNHDA and SQIVND (reference sequence). CDR3 sequence reads: CASSADRGNTEAFF. Written as DNA, the CDR3 is TGTGCCAGTAGTGCAGACAGGGGGAACACTGAAGCTTTCTTT.

Of note for this clonotype: Given a much more abundant clone one base away, this may be a read error. In this CDR3 the conserved last residue, phenylalanine or tryptophan, is missing, so a read error is likely. The rearrangement joins TRBV7-8 to TRBJ2-2; D call uncertain. Per germline, CDR1 SGHVS and CDR2 FQNEAQ. CDR3 size: 14 residues. Trimming left V 4 bases short and J 6 bases short, with 12 bases between. CDR3 amino acids: CASSSAKIPGELFV. DNA of the CDR3: TGTGCCAGCAGCTCGGCAAAGATTCCCGGGGAGCTGTTTGTT.

The V gene is TRBV7-9, the J gene TRBJ2-7; tentatively, D is TRBD2 (6 bases). The CDR3 runs 16 residues. The germline V gene encodes CDR1 SEHNR and CDR2 FQNEAQ (reference sequence). Trimming shortened V by 1 base and J by 6 bases, and 19 bases separated the two germline ends. The CDR3 is CASSLGDFGGLSEQYF. As DNA, the CDR3 is TGTGCCAGCAGCTTAGGTGATTTTGGGGGACTCAGCGAGCAGTACTTC.